The rows below give T cell receptor beta chains drawn from one sample of a study of T-cell memory formation after mild COVID-19. TCRdb itself ran the 5' RACE reads through MiXCR, one entry per CDR3 protein. This sample carries about 210,000 distinct CDR3 sequences, over 9.5% of them seen once, and the ten largest clones take approximately 3%. The specimen was PBMCs or a T cell subset sorted from them (not recorded which). These receptors were obtained from a man aged 18 to 35 who had mild COVID-19 (a few samples of this study predate the infection). Cell type and time point are not known. CDR3s include the opening cysteine and the closing phenylalanine or tryptophan. The D gene is left open where the match is weak. The size of a clone is reported for some rows only, either as once, few or many, or as a class for expanded clones.

size,J,D,V,CDR3,DNA
few,TRBJ2-3,TRBD2,TRBV20-1,CSARRAGGTDTQYF,TGCAGTGCTAGACGAGCGGGGGGCACAGATACGCAGTATTTT
few,TRBJ2-1,NA,TRBV7-8,CASTPSGGGEFF,TGTGCCAGCACGCCCTCGGGCGGAGGGGAGTTCTTC
NA,TRBJ2-5,TRBD2,TRBV6-1,CASTSGQETQYF,TGTGCCAGCACTAGCGGGCAAGAGACCCAGTACTTC
NA,TRBJ2-6,TRBD1,TRBV11-2,CASSQGTGLSGANVLTF,TGTGCCAGCAGCCAAGGGACAGGGTTATCCGGGGCCAACGTCCTGACTTTC
NA,TRBJ2-7,TRBD1,TRBV7-9,CASSLAPGQGNSYEQYF,TGTGCCAGCAGCTTAGCCCCGGGACAGGGGAACTCCTACGAGCAGTACTTC
NA,TRBJ1-5,NA,TRBV3-1,CASSQVAGAQPQHF,TGTGCCAGCAGCCAAGTAGCCGGGGCTCAGCCCCAGCATTTT
NA,TRBJ1-2,NA,TRBV5-6,CASSPGQMNGYTF,TGTGCCAGCAGCCCCGGACAGATGAATGGCTACACCTTC
NA,TRBJ2-2,NA,TRBV24-1,CATRVAGARSVGELFF,TGTGCCACCAGGGTGGCGGGGGCCCGGAGTGTCGGGGAGCTGTTTTTT
NA,TRBJ2-2,NA,TRBV27,CGVGGPMGTGELFF,TGTGGAGTGGGGGGGCCGATGGGGACCGGGGAGCTGTTTTTT
NA,TRBJ2-2,NA,TRBV5-1,CASSVPVAGELFF,TGCGCCAGCTCAGTCCCGGTGGCCGGGGAGCTGTTTTTT
few,TRBJ2-5,NA,TRBV2,CASSEVVPKETQYF,TGTGCCAGCAGTGAGGTAGTCCCCAAGGAGACCCAGTACTTC
NA,TRBJ1-2,TRBD1,TRBV7-3,CASSTGQGVYGYTF,TGTGCCAGCAGCACCGGACAGGGAGTCTATGGCTACACCTTC
NA,TRBJ2-1,TRBD2,TRBV7-2,CASSLIWGGYNEQFF,TGTGCCAGCAGCTTAATCTGGGGGGGCTACAATGAGCAGTTCTTC
few,TRBJ1-6,NA,TRBV6-5,CASSRDNSPLHF,TGTGCCAGCAGTCGGGATAATTCACCCCTCCACTTT
many,TRBJ1-1,NA,TRBV5-1,CASSFGGPNEAFF,TGCGCCAGCAGCTTTGGGGGCCCCAATGAAGCTTTCTTT
few,TRBJ2-3,NA,TRBV5-1,CASSVDTAADTQYF,TGCGCCAGCAGCGTGGACACCGCGGCAGATACGCAGTATTTT
NA,TRBJ1-5,NA,TRBV18,CASSVGWDQPQHF,TGTGCCAGCTCAGTTGGCTGGGATCAGCCCCAGCATTTT
NA,TRBJ2-1,NA,TRBV6-2/TRBV6-3,CASSYGGSGNNEQFF,TGTGCCAGCAGTTACGGGGGTTCTGGCAACAATGAGCAGTTCTTC
many,TRBJ1-4,NA,TRBV5-1,CASSSGAYNEKLFF,TGCGCCAGCAGCTCGGGAGCCTATAATGAAAAACTGTTTTTT
many,TRBJ2-5,NA,TRBV20-1,CSARPEGETQYF,TGCAGTGCTCGCCCTGAGGGGGAGACCCAGTACTTC
NA,TRBJ2-7,NA,TRBV21-1,CASSKGRGRRSVCHEQYF,TGTGCCAGCAGCAAAGGTAGGGGGCGGCGGTCGGTCTGCCACGAGCAGTACTTC
few,TRBJ2-3,NA,TRBV20-1,CSASGGGTDTQYF,TGCAGTGCTAGTGGGGGTGGCACAGATACGCAGTATTTT
few,TRBJ1-1,TRBD1,TRBV7-8,CASSSPPGTGANTEAFF,TGTGCCAGCAGCTCCCCCCCGGGGACAGGGGCCAACACTGAAGCTTTCTTT
many,TRBJ2-3,TRBD2,TRBV20-1,CSALDSSGGGDTQYF,TGCAGTGCTCTAGACTCTAGCGGGGGGGGTGATACGCAGTATTTT
NA,TRBJ2-5,NA,TRBV20-1,CSARDASQETQYF,TGCAGTGCTAGAGACGCTAGCCAAGAGACCCAGTACTTC
NA,TRBJ1-2,TRBD1,TRBV20-1,CSARELQGYDGYTF,TGCAGTGCTAGAGAATTACAGGGGTACGACGGCTACACCTTC
few,TRBJ1-1,NA,TRBV15,CATSRVWETEAFF,TGTGCCACCAGCAGAGTTTGGGAAACTGAAGCTTTCTTT
NA,TRBJ1-5,TRBD1,TRBV27,CASSLHRGGQPQHF,TGTGCCAGCAGTTTACACAGGGGAGGGCAGCCCCAGCATTTT
NA,TRBJ2-7,NA,TRBV4-1,CASSPGAFRGSYEQYF,TGCGCCAGCAGCCCCGGGGCCTTTAGAGGCTCCTACGAGCAGTACTTC
NA,TRBJ1-2,TRBD1,TRBV6-2/TRBV6-3,CASSPGQAPGGDGYTF,TGTGCCAGCAGCCCCGGACAGGCCCCCGGTGGGGATGGCTACACCTTC
NA,TRBJ1-1,NA,TRBV11-2,CASSLEWPGQEAFF,TGTGCCAGCAGCTTAGAATGGCCGGGACAAGAAGCTTTCTTT
few,TRBJ2-3,NA,TRBV7-6,CASSLLGYETADTQYF,TGTGCCAGCAGCTTACTGGGCTACGAAACGGCAGATACGCAGTATTTT
NA,TRBJ1-1,TRBD1,TRBV27,CATSARKGAMNTEAFF,TGTGCCACCTCTGCCCGGAAGGGGGCCATGAACACTGAAGCTTTCTTT
NA,TRBJ2-1,TRBD2,TRBV5-1,CASDPSGTTYNEQFF,TGCGCCAGTGACCCCTCCGGGACTACCTATAATGAGCAGTTCTTC
NA,TRBJ1-5,NA,TRBV6-5,CASSYSAGFNQPQHF,TGTGCCAGCAGTTACAGTGCAGGGTTCAATCAGCCCCAGCATTTT
many,TRBJ2-5,NA,TRBV7-9,CASSLYETQYF,TGTGCCAGCAGCTTATATGAGACCCAGTACTTC
many,TRBJ2-5,TRBD1,TRBV5-1,CASSIGQGQETQYF,TGCGCCAGCAGCATCGGACAGGGGCAAGAGACCCAGTACTTC
few,TRBJ2-5,NA,TRBV20-1,CSARLGQQETQYF,TGCAGTGCTAGACTGGGGCAGCAAGAGACCCAGTACTTC
NA,TRBJ1-5,TRBD1,TRBV7-9,CASSPTTPRDRETNQPQHF,TGTGCCAGCAGCCCAACGACACCCCGGGACAGGGAGACCAATCAGCCCCAGCATTTT
NA,TRBJ2-2,NA,TRBV2,CASTPGRGTGELFF,TGTGCCAGCACCCCCGGGCGCGGCACCGGGGAGCTGTTTTTT
few,TRBJ2-5,NA,TRBV6-2/TRBV6-3,CASSRLRGQYF,TGTGCCAGCAGTCGCCTTCGCGGCCAGTACTTC
few,TRBJ1-2,NA,TRBV21-1,CASGRTRLSIYGYTF,TGTGCCAGCGGGAGAACAAGGCTCTCCATTTATGGCTACACCTTC
many,TRBJ2-2,NA,TRBV24-1,CATSLSRTGELFF,TGTGCCACCAGTCTATCCCGCACCGGGGAGCTGTTTTTT
few,TRBJ1-1,NA,TRBV5-1,CASSSEGGGQTEAFF,TGCGCCAGCAGCTCGGAGGGAGGGGGGCAAACTGAAGCTTTCTTT
NA,TRBJ2-7,NA,TRBV6-5,CASSYSTLGSYEQYF,TGTGCCAGCAGTTACTCGACCCTGGGCTCCTACGAGCAGTACTTC
NA,TRBJ2-2,NA,TRBV3-1,CASSARDADGELFF,TGTGCCAGCAGCGCCCGGGACGCAGACGGGGAGCTGTTTTTT
NA,TRBJ1-5,TRBD1,TRBV6-2/TRBV6-3,CASSRDRGTYSNQPQHF,TGTGCCAGCAGCCGTGACAGGGGGACCTATAGCAATCAGCCCCAGCATTTT
few,TRBJ2-7,NA,TRBV5-4,CASGASGTQQYF,TGTGCCAGCGGAGCCTCCGGGACTCAGCAGTACTTC